This T cell receptor beta chain was retrieved from a study of shared clonotypes between healthy human individuals. Clones were read by immunoSEQ multiplex PCR, and TCRdb kept only the in-frame ones, dropping some. The table lists approximately 2,200,000 clones, approximately 94% of them singletons. The sample holds one count of this clone. The antigen remains undetermined. Naive CD8 cells lacked CD45RO, underwent positive selection for CCR7 and left out terminally differentiated effector memory CD45RA+ cells. Findings and limits, study-wide: Naive subsets typically showed greater estimated richness than memory subsets.

The receptor comes from a man younger than 35 in good health. Some clones in this sample may be carry-over from other donors' samples. The source material was naive CD8+ T cells from PBMCs.

The CDR3 nucleotides read TGTGCCAGCAGCAGCGGGCGGACCCTAGGGGACGAGCAGTACTTC. Translation: CASSSGRTLGDEQYF. The J gene is TRBJ2-7, the V gene TRBV9, with D possibly TRBD2 on 6 matching bases. V was trimmed by 4 bases and J by 5 bases, leaving 19 bases between them. The germline V gene has CDR1 SGDLS and CDR2 YYNGEE. CDR3 length equals 15 residues.